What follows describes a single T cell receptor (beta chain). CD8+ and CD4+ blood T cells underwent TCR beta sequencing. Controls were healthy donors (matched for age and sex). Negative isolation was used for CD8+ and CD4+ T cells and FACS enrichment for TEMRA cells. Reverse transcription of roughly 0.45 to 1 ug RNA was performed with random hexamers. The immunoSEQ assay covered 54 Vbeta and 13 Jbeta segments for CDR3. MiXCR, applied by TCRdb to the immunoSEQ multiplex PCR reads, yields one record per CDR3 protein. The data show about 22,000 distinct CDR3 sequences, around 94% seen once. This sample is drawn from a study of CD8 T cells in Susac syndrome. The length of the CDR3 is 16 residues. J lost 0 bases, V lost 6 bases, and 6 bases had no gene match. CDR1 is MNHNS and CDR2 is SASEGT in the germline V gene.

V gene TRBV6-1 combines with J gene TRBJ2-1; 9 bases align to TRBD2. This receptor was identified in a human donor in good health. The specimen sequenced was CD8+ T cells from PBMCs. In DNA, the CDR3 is TGTGCCAGCAGCCTGACTAGCGGCAGCTCCTACAATGAGCAGTTCTTC. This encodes CASSLTSGSSYNEQFF.